This TCR beta chain is from a study of response to subunit inactivated influenza vaccine. Per the germline V gene, CDR1 is MGHDK and CDR2 is SYGVNS. The CDR3 is made up of 13 amino acids. V was trimmed by 7 bases and J by 5 bases, leaving 14 bases between them. Study-level points and caveats: The authors offered the suggestion that each seasonal influenza vaccination recruits few new T cells.

Of note for this clonotype: No antigen is known for it.

A single record per CDR3 protein comes from TCRdb applying MiXCR to the RT-PCR reads. The table shows a few hundred thousand distinct CDR3 sequences, with roughly 12% occurring only once. Another study also made use of these data, one on T cells expressing NK-cell markers. This second study says: TCR beta libraries carry UMIs added by 5'RACE template switching. Repertoires of TCR beta were obtained from T cells sorted as CD3+CD56+NKG2C+, CD3+CD56+NKG2C- and CD3+CD56-NKG2C+. In the group of eight sequenced donors, seven were HCMV-seropositive and one was seronegative. HCMV specificity was not established for the expanded NKG2C+ T cell clones.

The input for sequencing was PBMCs from blood, taken on the day of vaccination. This receptor was obtained from a man over 45 who received an inactivated influenza vaccine. V usage is TRBV25-1 and J usage is TRBJ2-5; a possible D gene is TRBD2 (5 bases). Here the CDR3 reads CASKEGWDETQYF. Here the CDR3 DNA reads TGTGCCAGCAAAGAGGGATGGGATGAGACCCAGTACTTC.